These T cell receptor beta chains were read from a single sample in a study of blood T cells in healthy people across ages. From the 5' RACE reads, TCRdb called clonotypes with MiXCR, one entry per CDR3 protein. The sample carries some 1,000,000 distinct CDR3 sequences, about 25% recorded once. Another study also made use of these data, one on T cells of mothers and their children.

Sequenced sample: blood. The receptors stem from a girl aged 2 to 10 in good health. Each CDR3 is given with its conserved first and last residue. The D gene is left open where the match is weak. Expanded clones get a size class; other rows say once, few or many, or leave the size out.

clone_size: -; v_call: TRBV29-1; j_call: TRBJ2-7; d_call: -; cdr3_nt: TGCAGCGTTGAGGTAGGGGATCCCTACGAGCAGTACTTC; cdr3_aa: CSVEVGDPYEQYF
clone_size: -; v_call: TRBV6-5; j_call: TRBJ1-1; d_call: -; cdr3_nt: TGTGCCAGCAGTCCTGTAAGTGGGGGCTCTGAAGCTTTCTTT; cdr3_aa: CASSPVSGGSEAFF
clone_size: few; v_call: TRBV7-2; j_call: TRBJ2-7; d_call: -; cdr3_nt: TGTGCCAGCAGTCTCATTCCCTCATCCTACGAGCAGTACTTC; cdr3_aa: CASSLIPSSYEQYF
clone_size: -; v_call: TRBV27; j_call: TRBJ1-6; d_call: -; cdr3_nt: TGTGCCAGCAGTTTCGGGGTATATAATTCACCCCTCCACTTT; cdr3_aa: CASSFGVYNSPLHF
clone_size: few; v_call: TRBV28; j_call: TRBJ2-7; d_call: -; cdr3_nt: TGTGCCAGCAGCATGGACTTGTCCTACGAGCAGTACTTC; cdr3_aa: CASSMDLSYEQYF
clone_size: -; v_call: TRBV15; j_call: TRBJ2-5; d_call: -; cdr3_nt: TGTGCCACCAGCAGAGATTTTGAAGAGACCCAGTACTTC; cdr3_aa: CATSRDFEETQYF
clone_size: once; v_call: TRBV20-1; j_call: TRBJ1-5; d_call: TRBD1; cdr3_nt: TGCAGTGCCCATCGACAGGGGGATCAGCCCCAGCATTTT; cdr3_aa: CSAHRQGDQPQHF
clone_size: -; v_call: TRBV7-2; j_call: TRBJ2-3; d_call: TRBD2; cdr3_nt: TGTGCCAGCAGCTTGACTAGCGGGAGCCCCGATACGCAGTATTTT; cdr3_aa: CASSLTSGSPDTQYF
clone_size: many; v_call: TRBV9; j_call: TRBJ2-5; d_call: -; cdr3_nt: TGTGCCAGCAGCAACTCCGCAGGGGAGGTAGAGACCCAGTACTTC; cdr3_aa: CASSNSAGEVETQYF
clone_size: few; v_call: TRBV20-1; j_call: TRBJ2-1; d_call: TRBD2; cdr3_nt: TGCAGTGCTGCAATAGCGGGAGTCCCCTACAATGAGCAGTTCTTC; cdr3_aa: CSAAIAGVPYNEQFF
clone_size: few; v_call: TRBV28; j_call: TRBJ2-1; d_call: -; cdr3_nt: TGTGCCAGCAGTTCCTTCACAAAGGCAGGTTGGGCCCATGAGCAGTTCTTC; cdr3_aa: CASSSFTKAGWAHEQFF
clone_size: -; v_call: TRBV2; j_call: TRBJ1-2; d_call: -; cdr3_nt: TGTGCCAGCAGTGAAGGGGCAGTAGTGGAGTGGTGGGGCTACACCTTC; cdr3_aa: CASSEGAVVEWWGYTF
clone_size: few; v_call: TRBV3-1; j_call: TRBJ2-5; d_call: TRBD2; cdr3_nt: TGTGCCAGCAGCCAAGCACTAGCGGCAGAGACCCAGTACTTC; cdr3_aa: CASSQALAAETQYF
clone_size: -; v_call: TRBV7-9; j_call: TRBJ1-2; d_call: -; cdr3_nt: TGTGCCAGCAGCCCCCCGGCGGGGGCGCACGGCTACACCTTC; cdr3_aa: CASSPPAGAHGYTF
clone_size: few; v_call: TRBV4-3; j_call: TRBJ2-5; d_call: TRBD1; cdr3_nt: TGCGCCAGCAGCCCCCGGGACAGGGGAGGAGAGACCCAGTACTTC; cdr3_aa: CASSPRDRGGETQYF
clone_size: once; v_call: TRBV12-3/TRBV12-4; j_call: TRBJ2-5; d_call: TRBD2; cdr3_nt: TGTGCCAGCAGTCCACTCCGGACTAGCGGGGTAGAGACCCAGTACTTC; cdr3_aa: CASSPLRTSGVETQYF
clone_size: few; v_call: TRBV29-1; j_call: TRBJ2-1; d_call: TRBD2; cdr3_nt: TGCAGCCTTGGACTAGCGGTTGAGCAGTTCTTC; cdr3_aa: CSLGLAVEQFF
clone_size: few; v_call: TRBV15; j_call: TRBJ2-1; d_call: TRBD1; cdr3_nt: TGTGCCACCAGCAGGGACAGGGTCAATGGGCAGTTCTTC; cdr3_aa: CATSRDRVNGQFF
clone_size: -; v_call: TRBV29-1; j_call: TRBJ2-1; d_call: -; cdr3_nt: TGCAGCGTTGAACCAGCCAGAGCCCCCGGGTACAATGAGCAGTTCTTC; cdr3_aa: CSVEPARAPGYNEQFF
clone_size: -; v_call: TRBV29-1; j_call: TRBJ1-1; d_call: -; cdr3_nt: TGCGCAGCGGCCCCGGGGCAGGTCCCTGAAGCTTTCTTT; cdr3_aa: CAAAPGQVPEAFF
clone_size: -; v_call: TRBV20-1; j_call: TRBJ2-5; d_call: TRBD1; cdr3_nt: TGCCGTGCAAGGACAGGGGGGGGGACCCAGTACTTC; cdr3_aa: CRARTGGGTQYF
clone_size: few; v_call: TRBV4-3; j_call: TRBJ1-4; d_call: TRBD1; cdr3_nt: TGCGCCAGCTCCCAAGGGGGCTCAGCAAATGAAAAACTGTTTTTT; cdr3_aa: CASSQGGSANEKLFF
clone_size: -; v_call: TRBV27; j_call: TRBJ2-3; d_call: TRBD2; cdr3_nt: TGTGCCAGCAGTTTATCCCTGGGACTAGCGGGGACCACAGATACGCAGTATTTT; cdr3_aa: CASSLSLGLAGTTDTQYF
clone_size: -; v_call: TRBV3-1; j_call: TRBJ2-1; d_call: -; cdr3_nt: TGTGCCAGCAGCGAGATCTACAATGAGCAGTTCTTC; cdr3_aa: CASSEIYNEQFF
clone_size: -; v_call: TRBV20-1; j_call: TRBJ2-7; d_call: -; cdr3_nt: TGCAGTGCTAGAGACTTTTCGGGCAACTACGAGCAGTACTTC; cdr3_aa: CSARDFSGNYEQYF
clone_size: -; v_call: TRBV18; j_call: TRBJ2-7; d_call: TRBD1; cdr3_nt: TGTGCCAGCTCACCACCGACTGGGACAGGGAGCTACGAGCAGTACTTC; cdr3_aa: CASSPPTGTGSYEQYF
clone_size: few; v_call: TRBV2; j_call: TRBJ2-7; d_call: -; cdr3_nt: TGTGCCAGCAGTGCTGTGGGTTCCTACGAGCAGTACTTC; cdr3_aa: CASSAVGSYEQYF
clone_size: few; v_call: TRBV5-1; j_call: TRBJ2-4; d_call: TRBD2; cdr3_nt: TGCGCCAGCAGCCTAACTAGCGGGAGTATCATTCAGTACTTC; cdr3_aa: CASSLTSGSIIQYF
clone_size: few; v_call: TRBV11-2; j_call: TRBJ2-1; d_call: TRBD2; cdr3_nt: TGTGCCAGCAGCTTAGGGATGAAGATAGCGGGAAGCTCCTACAATGAGCAGTCCTTC; cdr3_aa: CASSLGMKIAGSSYNEQSF
clone_size: -; v_call: TRBV9; j_call: TRBJ1-1; d_call: -; cdr3_nt: TGTGCCAGCAGCTTGTCCTCAACGGGGCTGGACACTGAAGCTTTCTTT; cdr3_aa: CASSLSSTGLDTEAFF
clone_size: -; v_call: TRBV4-3; j_call: TRBJ2-7; d_call: -; cdr3_nt: TGCGCCAGCAGCCGGTCGCCGGGACCATACTACGAGCAGTACTTC; cdr3_aa: CASSRSPGPYYEQYF
clone_size: few; v_call: TRBV12-5; j_call: TRBJ1-2; d_call: -; cdr3_nt: TGTGCTAGTGGTCCGGGCCCCGGCGACTATGGCTACACCTTC; cdr3_aa: CASGPGPGDYGYTF
clone_size: -; v_call: TRBV5-5; j_call: TRBJ2-5; d_call: TRBD1; cdr3_nt: TGTGCCAGCAGCCCTGGGACAGGGGGCGACCCAGAGACCCAGTACTTC; cdr3_aa: CASSPGTGGDPETQYF
clone_size: -; v_call: TRBV4-1; j_call: TRBJ1-6; d_call: -; cdr3_nt: TGCGCCAGCAGCCAATATGTAGGGAGCTCCTATAATTCACCCCTCCACTTT; cdr3_aa: CASSQYVGSSYNSPLHF
clone_size: -; v_call: TRBV25-1; j_call: TRBJ2-5; d_call: -; cdr3_nt: TGTGCCAGCAGTGAATTAAAGCGGTCGACCCAGTACTTC; cdr3_aa: CASSELKRSTQYF
clone_size: few; v_call: TRBV6-5; j_call: TRBJ2-1; d_call: TRBD2; cdr3_nt: TGTGCCAGCAGTTACACAGTAGCGGGAGGGTCCTACAATGAGCAGTTCTTC; cdr3_aa: CASSYTVAGGSYNEQFF
clone_size: -; v_call: TRBV20-1; j_call: TRBJ2-7; d_call: TRBD1; cdr3_nt: TGCAGTGCTGTTCCCTCGGGACAGTACTACGAGCAGTACTTC; cdr3_aa: CSAVPSGQYYEQYF
clone_size: -; v_call: TRBV9; j_call: TRBJ1-2; d_call: -; cdr3_nt: TGTGCCAGCAGCGGAGAGGGGGCTAACTATGGCTACACCTTC; cdr3_aa: CASSGEGANYGYTF
clone_size: -; v_call: TRBV7-6; j_call: TRBJ1-1; d_call: -; cdr3_nt: TGTGCCAGCAGCTTAGACCGGGAGAATCGGAACACTGAAGCTTTCTTT; cdr3_aa: CASSLDRENRNTEAFF
clone_size: once; v_call: TRBV7-9; j_call: TRBJ2-1; d_call: -; cdr3_nt: TGTGCCAGCAGCTTATACGCTAGTGCCGGTGACAATGAGCAGTTCTTC; cdr3_aa: CASSLYASAGDNEQFF
clone_size: few; v_call: TRBV24-1; j_call: TRBJ2-2; d_call: TRBD1; cdr3_nt: TGTGCCACCAGTGATGACAGGGTGGGGACCGGGGAGCTGTTTTTT; cdr3_aa: CATSDDRVGTGELFF
clone_size: many; v_call: TRBV5-5; j_call: TRBJ1-1; d_call: -; cdr3_nt: TGTGCCAGCAGCTTTACGGGGGAGAACACTGAAGCTTTCTTT; cdr3_aa: CASSFTGENTEAFF
clone_size: -; v_call: TRBV5-1; j_call: TRBJ1-1; d_call: -; cdr3_nt: TGCGCCAGCAGCATTGACCTTCAGGGCAACACTGAAGCTTTCTTT; cdr3_aa: CASSIDLQGNTEAFF
clone_size: few; v_call: TRBV10-2; j_call: TRBJ2-1; d_call: -; cdr3_nt: TGCGCCAGCAGGGTCTCAGGGACCCCTGTCTACAATGAGCAGTTCTTC; cdr3_aa: CASRVSGTPVYNEQFF
clone_size: -; v_call: TRBV12-3/TRBV12-4; j_call: TRBJ2-1; d_call: TRBD2; cdr3_nt: TGTGCCAGCAGAGGGCTGGCGGGGGGCTATGAGCAGTTCTTC; cdr3_aa: CASRGLAGGYEQFF
clone_size: -; v_call: TRBV15; j_call: TRBJ2-3; d_call: -; cdr3_nt: TGTGCCACCAGCAGAGAGCGGACGAGGACTGATACGCAGTATTTT; cdr3_aa: CATSRERTRTDTQYF
clone_size: -; v_call: TRBV5-1; j_call: TRBJ2-3; d_call: -; cdr3_nt: TGCGCCAGCAGCTTAACTGTCACAGATACGCAGTATTTT; cdr3_aa: CASSLTVTDTQYF